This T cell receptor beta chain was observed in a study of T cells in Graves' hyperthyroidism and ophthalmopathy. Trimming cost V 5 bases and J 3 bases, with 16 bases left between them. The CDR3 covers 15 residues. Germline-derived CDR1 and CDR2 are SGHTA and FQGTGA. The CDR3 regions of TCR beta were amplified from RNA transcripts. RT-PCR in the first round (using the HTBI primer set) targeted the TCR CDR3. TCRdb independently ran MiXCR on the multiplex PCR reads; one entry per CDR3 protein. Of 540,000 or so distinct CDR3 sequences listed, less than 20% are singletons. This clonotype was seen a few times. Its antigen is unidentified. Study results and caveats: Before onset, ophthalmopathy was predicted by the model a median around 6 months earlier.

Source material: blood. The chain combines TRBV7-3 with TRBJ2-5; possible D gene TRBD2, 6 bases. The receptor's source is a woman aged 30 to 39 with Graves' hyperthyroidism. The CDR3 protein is CASSPWAGGEETQYF. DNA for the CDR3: TGTGCCAGCAGCCCGTGGGCCGGGGGAGAAGAGACCCAGTACTTC. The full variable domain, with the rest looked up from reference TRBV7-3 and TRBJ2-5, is GAGVSQTPSNKVTEKGKYVELRCDPISGHTALYWYRQSLGQGPEFLIYFQGTGAADDSGLPNDRFFAVRPEGSVSTLKIQRTERGDSAVYLCASSPWAGGEETQYFGPGTRLLVL.